The rows below give T cell receptor beta chains drawn from one sample of a study of T cell responses to AZD1222 COVID-19 vaccine. Only in-frame clones appear in the TCRdb table, and some are missing; sequencing was by immunoSEQ multiplex PCR. Altogether 130,000 or so clones are present, 92% being singletons, with the ten largest covering over 0.95%. The specimen was peripheral blood, collected on day 0 of AZD1222 vaccination. The origin of the receptors is an adult in good health. CDR3s include the opening cysteine and the closing phenylalanine or tryptophan. D genes are given only for firm matches. Clone size appears in some rows only: once, few, many, or a class for an expanded clone.

J	D	length	size	V	DNA	CDR3
TRBJ2-6	-	17	-	TRBV2	TGTGCCAGCGCCCCAAGCGGGCCAAGCTCTGGGGCCAACGTCCTGACTTTC	CASAPSGPSSGANVLTF
TRBJ1-3	-	13	-	TRBV12-3/TRBV12-4	TGTGCCACCAGCATAGGCTCTGGAAACACCATATATTTT	CATSIGSGNTIYF
TRBJ1-2	TRBD1	13	few	TRBV9	TGTGCCAGCAGCGTAGCAACAGGGGATGGCTACACCTTC	CASSVATGDGYTF
TRBJ1-1	-	15	-	TRBV19	TGTGCCAGTAGTATAGCGATGGGGACTGACCAGACTGGGTTCTTT	CASSIAMGTDQTGFF
TRBJ1-5	-	15	-	TRBV5-5	TGTGCCAGCAGCTTTTACCCGGGGGGCAATCAGCCCCAGCATTTT	CASSFYPGGNQPQHF
TRBJ2-7	TRBD1	13	-	TRBV12-3/TRBV12-4	TGTGCCAGCAGAGAACTCCAGGGGGCGGACCAGTACTTC	CASRELQGADQYF
TRBJ1-3	-	14	-	TRBV6-4	TGTGCCAGCGGGGGGTGGGTTTTGGGAAACACCATATATTTT	CASGGWVLGNTIYF
TRBJ1-6	TRBD1	13	-	TRBV2	TGTGCCAACGGAAACAGGGGAGGTTCACCCCTCCACTTT	CANGNRGGSPLHF
TRBJ2-2	-	16	-	TRBV14	TGTGCCAGCAGCCAATCGGTGCTCCTTCGCACCGGGGAGCTGTTTTTT	CASSQSVLLRTGELFF
TRBJ2-1	-	14	-	TRBV18	TGTGCCAGCTCACCATACGGGAGCGGCGATGAGCAGTTCTTC	CASSPYGSGDEQFF
TRBJ2-6	TRBD1	15	-	TRBV6-6	TGTGCCAGCAGCGGACAGGTTCCTGGGGCCAACGTCCTGACTTTC	CASSGQVPGANVLTF
TRBJ1-1	-	20	-	TRBV6-1	TGTGCCAGCAGTGAATACCTGCGGCTTACGAGGAGTCGGATGAACACTGAAGCTTTCTTT	CASSEYLRLTRSRMNTEAFF
TRBJ2-7	-	13	-	TRBV30	TGTGCCTGGAGTGTACATGGGGACTCCGAGCAGTACTTC	CAWSVHGDSEQYF
TRBJ2-7	-	14	-	TRBV19	TGTGCCAGTAGTATAGAGGGCAGAACCTACGAGCAGTACTTC	CASSIEGRTYEQYF
TRBJ1-5	-	15	-	TRBV19	TGTGCCAGTACCCCACCCGGGGCAGTCAATCAGCCCCAGCATTTT	CASTPPGAVNQPQHF
TRBJ2-3	-	15	-	TRBV7-3	TGTGCCAGCAGCTTAGCCAGCGGGAGCACAGATACGCAGTATTTT	CASSLASGSTDTQYF
TRBJ2-2	TRBD2	13	-	TRBV15	TGTGCCACTAGCGGGAGGGTCACCGGGGAGCTGTTTTTT	CATSGRVTGELFF
TRBJ2-7	TRBD1	15	-	TRBV4-1	TGCGCCAGCAGCCAAGGGACAGGGGGAACCTACGAGCAGTACTTC	CASSQGTGGTYEQYF
TRBJ1-2	-	14	once	TRBV5-6	TGTGCCAGCAGCTTTACGGGCGGCGGCTATGGCTACACCTTC	CASSFTGGGYGYTF
TRBJ1-1	-	14	-	TRBV14	TGTGCCAGCAGCACGGAACAGGGTAACACTGAAGCTTTCTTT	CASSTEQGNTEAFF
TRBJ1-3	-	15	once	TRBV5-1	TGCGCCAGCAGCTTGGGGGTGCCCTCTGGAAACACCATATATTTT	CASSLGVPSGNTIYF
TRBJ2-1	TRBD2	14	-	TRBV5-4	TGTGCCAGCAGCCCGCCAGCGGGAAGGAATGAGCAGTTCTTC	CASSPPAGRNEQFF
TRBJ2-7	-	14	-	TRBV30	TGTGCCTGGAGTTTGTGGGCAGGGAATGACGAGCAGTACTTC	CAWSLWAGNDEQYF
TRBJ2-1	TRBD2	13	-	TRBV6-5	TGTGCCAGCAAAGCGGGAGTCGCGAATGAGCAGTTCTTC	CASKAGVANEQFF
TRBJ2-2	-	15	-	TRBV4-2	TGTGCCAGCAGCCAAGGGAACGTTAACACCGGGGAGCTGTTTTTT	CASSQGNVNTGELFF